A single sample gave rise to the 26 T cell receptor beta chains below, sequenced in a study of blood T cell repertoires in COVID-19. Profiling relied on immunoSEQ multiplex PCR, and the TCRdb table lists in-frame clones only, not all of them. The table records 70,000 to 95,000 clones, approximately 75% of them present only once. Sample: peripheral blood. These receptors were taken from a human donor in a cohort sampled during active COVID-19.

The chain joins TRBV3-1 (or the pseudogene TRBV3-2) to TRBJ2-5; 7 bases match TRBD2. Trimming at V came to 6 bases and at J to 1 base, leaving 2 bases not matched to a gene. The germline gives CDR1 LGHDT, CDR2 YNNKEL (reference sequence). The CDR3 covers 13 residues. The CDR3 loop reads CASRSSGQETQYF. CDR3 sequence (DNA): TGTGCCAGCAGGTCTAGCGGCCAAGAGACCCAGTACTTC.

This clone was observed a handful of times. The chain carries TRBV18 and TRBJ1-1, with 7 bases that match TRBD1. The CDR3 has 16 residues. After removal of 5 bases from V and 1 base from J, the junction contained 10 bases not matched to a gene. Germline-derived CDR1 and CDR2 are KGHSH and LQKENI. CDR3 in DNA: TGTGCCAGCTCAGACGGACAGGCGCCAAAGAACACTGAAGCTTTCTTT. This translates into CASSDGQAPKNTEAFF.

The rearrangement uses TRBV4-3 and TRBJ2-2; 8 positions match TRBD1. The germline gives CDR1 LGHNA, CDR2 YSLEER. J lost 4 bases, V lost 1 base, and 11 bases had no gene match. CDR3 length equals 18 residues. For the CDR3, the DNA is TGCGCCAGCAGCCAAGTTGGCCTCAGGGGGCTCGTCACCGGGGAGCTGTTTTTT. This encodes CASSQVGLRGLVTGELFF.

This rearrangement joins TRBV15 to TRBJ2-7; 8 bases align to TRBD2. The J segment lost 4 bases and the V segment lost 0 bases, leaving 5 bases of the junction unmatched. Germline CDR1 reads LNHNV; CDR2 reads YYDKDF (reference sequence). The length of the CDR3 is 15 residues. The CDR3 protein is CATSRDEAGGYEQYF. The DNA of the CDR3 is TGTGCCACCAGCAGAGATGAGGCGGGGGGTTACGAGCAGTACTTC.

The gene calls are TRBV5-1 and TRBJ2-2, with TRBD1 identical over 9 bases. Germline V gene lookup returns CDR1 SGHRS and CDR2 YFSETQ. Trimming cost V 4 bases and J 4 bases; bases outside gene matches: 2. This CDR3 region has 14 residues. CDR3: CASSTTGGTGELFF. DNA of the CDR3: TGCGCCAGCAGCACGACAGGGGGCACCGGGGAGCTGTTTTTT.

This clone occurred a few times. V gene TRBV27 combines with J gene TRBJ1-6; D is possibly TRBD1 (5 bases). The length of the CDR3 is 15 residues. Germline CDR1 is MNHEY and CDR2 is SMNVEV (reference sequence). Trimming pared 6 bases from V and 7 bases from J, leaving 16 bases between. The DNA for the CDR3 is TGTGCCAGCAGCAGCTCAAAGGGGCGGAATTCACCCCTCCACTTT. As protein: CASSSSKGRNSPLHF.

This chain uses TRBV5-1 with TRBJ1-1; tentatively, D is TRBD1 (6 bases). The CDR3 has 13 amino acids. Germline V gene lookup returns CDR1 SGHRS and CDR2 YFSETQ. The V and J ends lost 3 bases and 5 bases respectively, with 11 bases between them. CDR3 amino acids: CASSYAGETEAFF. As DNA, the CDR3 is TGCGCCAGCAGCTACGCAGGGGAAACTGAAGCTTTCTTT.

The chain is built from TRBV20-1 and TRBJ2-1; 8 bases fit TRBD2. V dropped 3 bases and J dropped 4; count of bases not matched to a gene: 8. The CDR3 is made up of 15 amino acids. From germline, CDR1 is DFQATT and CDR2 SNEGSKA (reference sequence). In nucleotides, the CDR3 is TGCAGTGCTAGTCGACGGGGGGGCCGGTACAATGAGCAGTTCTTC. It translates to CSASRRGGRYNEQFF.

The chain recombines TRBV6-2 or TRBV6-3 with TRBJ2-7; no reliable D call. V gave up 2 bases and J gave up 6 bases, with 14 bases separating them. Germline CDR1 reads MNHEY; CDR2 reads SVGEGT. This CDR3 contains 14 residues. CDR3 in amino acids: CASSYLAPQSEQYF. The CDR3 bases are TGTGCCAGCAGTTACCTGGCCCCCCAGTCCGAGCAGTACTTC.

This clone was counted once. The chain uses TRBV4-3 and TRBJ1-1; D unresolved. This CDR3 is 14 amino acids long. Trimming pared 1 base from V and 8 bases from J, leaving 14 bases between. Per the germline V gene, CDR1 is LGHNA and CDR2 is YSLEER. The CDR3 region is CASSQATWAGEAFF. The CDR3, as DNA: TGCGCCAGCAGCCAAGCTACTTGGGCGGGAGAAGCTTTCTTT.

The gene calls are TRBV9 and TRBJ1-1; possible D gene TRBD1, 6 bases. The CDR3 consists of 14 residues. The germline gives CDR1 SGDLS, CDR2 YYNGEE. V lost 2 bases, J lost 0 bases, and 8 bases lay in between. The CDR3 DNA reads TGTGCCAGCAGCGTCGACAGGATGAACACTGAAGCTTTCTTT. Its protein is CASSVDRMNTEAFF.

J is TRBJ2-5 and V is TRBV21-1; the tabulated D call, TRBD1, remains unverified against the DNA. TRBV21-1 is an annotated pseudogene. This CDR3 is built from 16 residues. In DNA form, the CDR3 reads TGTGCCAGCAGCAAATGGTGGGACAGGGGGCAAGAGACCCAGTACTTC. Its protein is CASSKWWDRGQETQYF.

This clone has just a few counts. The chain uses TRBV2 and TRBJ1-2; weak D call: TRBD1 (6 bases). The germline V gene has CDR1 SNHLY and CDR2 FYNNEI. Trimming removed 7 bases at V and 3 bases at J, with 15 bases between. The CDR3 sequence is 14 residues long. CDR3 loop: CASTPRGAHYGYTF. CDR3 nucleotide sequence: TGTGCCAGCACTCCCAGGGGCGCGCACTATGGCTACACCTTC. The whole variable domain, remainder taken from reference TRBV2 and TRBJ1-2, is EPEVTQTPSHQVTQMGQEVILRCVPISNHLYFYWYRQILGQKVEFLVSFYNNEISEKSEIFDDQFSVERPDGSNFTLKIRSTKLEDSAMYFCASTPRGAHYGYTFGSGTRLTVV.

The chain joins TRBV4-1 to TRBJ1-5; maybe TRBD1 (5 bases). Germline lookup yields CDR1 MGHRA and CDR2 YSYEKL. V was shortened by 0 bases and J by 9 bases, with 9 bases between the two germline ends. The CDR3 runs to 13 residues. CDR3 residues: CASSQDLGRPQHF. CDR3 nucleotide sequence: TGCGCCAGCAGCCAAGATTTGGGGCGGCCCCAGCATTTT.

The V gene is TRBV18, the J gene TRBJ1-2; 7 positions match TRBD1. This CDR3 is built from 15 residues. Germline V lookup: CDR1 KGHSH, CDR2 LQKENI. V lost 4 bases, J lost 8 bases, and 13 bases stayed unmatched. The CDR3 protein is CASSQPGQRRRGYTF. In DNA, the CDR3 is TGTGCCAGCTCACAACCGGGACAGAGGCGTCGAGGCTACACCTTC.

This clone was counted only a few times. V and J are TRBV30 and TRBJ1-1, with TRBD1 matching over 7 bases. The CDR3 is made up of 14 amino acids. The V gene end was trimmed by 2 bases and the J gene end by 3 bases; junction bases not matched to a gene: 6. Germline V gene lookup returns CDR1 GTSNPN and CDR2 SVGIG (reference sequence). CDR3 coding DNA: TGTGCCTGGAGTCTGCCAGGGGGGTACACTGAAGCTTTCTTT. This encodes CAWSLPGGYTEAFF. The whole variable domain, filled in from reference TRBV30 and TRBJ1-1, reads SQTIHQWPATLVQPVGSPLSLECTVEGTSNPNLYWYRQAAGRGLQLLFYSVGIGQISSEVPQNLSASRPQDRQFILSSKKLLLSDSGFYLCAWSLPGGYTEAFFGQGTRLTVV.

This chain uses TRBV15 with TRBJ2-5; D unresolved. This CDR3 spans 12 amino acids. Germline V gene lookup returns CDR1 LNHNV and CDR2 YYDKDF (reference sequence). Trimming cost V 0 bases and J 4 bases, with 3 bases left between them. The CDR3 DNA reads as TGTGCCACCAGCAGAGATAGAGAGACCCAGTACTTC. The encoded protein is CATSRDRETQYF.

The chain has TRBV19 and TRBJ2-7; D is possibly TRBD1 (7 bases). CDR1 is LNHDA and CDR2 is SQIVND in the germline V gene (reference sequence). The CDR3 sequence is 14 residues long. Trimming cost V 3 bases and J 7 bases, with 16 bases left between them. The CDR3 coding sequence is TGTGCCAGTAGTATTCGCGCAGGGGGGAGAGAGCAGTACTTC. Amino acid sequence: CASSIRAGGREQYF.

The chain has TRBV3-1 (or the pseudogene TRBV3-2) and TRBJ2-2, with a possible D match to TRBD1 (5 bases). Trimming removed 4 bases from V and 4 bases from J, with 16 bases in between. The germline V gene has CDR1 LGHDT and CDR2 YNNKEL (reference sequence). The CDR3 extends over 16 amino acids. CDR3 sequence reads: CASSLHNARGTGELFF. CDR3 nucleotides: TGTGCCAGCAGCCTCCATAATGCAAGGGGCACCGGGGAGCTGTTTTTT.

V and J are TRBV12-5 and TRBJ1-1; tentatively, D is TRBD1 (5 bases). Trimming shortened V by 7 bases and J by 1 base, and 25 bases separated the two germline ends. The germline CDR1 and CDR2 sequences are LGHNT and FRNRAP. The CDR3 has 18 residues. The CDR3 bases are TGTGCTAGTGCCCCTGGTGTGGGGGGTAACCCCACGAACACTGAAGCTTTCTTT. This codes for CASAPGVGGNPTNTEAFF.

This chain joins TRBV29-1 and TRBJ2-5; TRBD1 matches at 10 bases. The CDR3 runs to 14 residues. Germline lookup yields CDR1 SQVTM and CDR2 ANQGSEA. After removal of 4 bases from V and 5 bases from J, the junction contained 7 bases not matched to a gene. The DNA of the CDR3 is TGCAGCGTTGCCCGGGACAGGGGAGTGGAGACCCAGTACTTC. Its translation: CSVARDRGVETQYF.

The chain uses TRBV12-3 or TRBV12-4 and TRBJ1-6; a weak D match, TRBD1 (6 bases). Trimming took off 6 bases at V and 10 bases at J, with 10 bases between the two ends. The CDR3 length is 12 residues. For the CDR3, the DNA is TGTGCCAGCAGACAGGGCTGGTCACCCCTCCACTTT. This sequence encodes CASRQGWSPLHF.

The chain recombines TRBV9 with TRBJ1-3, with 11 bases matching TRBD1. Germline CDR1 SGDLS, CDR2 YYNGEE. CDR3 length: 16 amino acids. V shed 3 bases, J shed 3 bases, and the junction held 5 bases outside the gene matches. The CDR3 here is CASSASGTGGGNTIYF. The CDR3 DNA reads TGTGCCAGCAGCGCCTCCGGGACAGGGGGTGGAAACACCATATATTTT. Full variable domain (rest looked up from reference TRBV9 and TRBJ1-3): DSGVTQTPKHLITATGQRVTLRCSPRSGDLSVYWYQQSLDQGLQFLIQYYNGEERAKGNILERFSAQQFPDLHSELNLSSLELGDSALYFCASSASGTGGGNTIYFGEGSWLTVV.

A few counts support this clone. The chain combines TRBV28 with TRBJ1-6; 7 bases line up with TRBD1. The CDR3 is 15 residues long. Germline V gene data show CDR1 as MDHEN and CDR2 as SYDVKM. The V segment lost 8 bases and the J segment 6 bases; nucleotides outside the gene matches: 10. The CDR3 region is CASGGLGQSNSPLHF. The CDR3 nucleotides read TGTGCCAGCGGGGGTCTGGGACAGAGTAATTCACCCCTCCACTTT. The whole variable domain, filled in from reference TRBV28 and TRBJ1-6, reads DVKVTQSSRYLVKRTGEKVFLECVQDMDHENMFWYRQDPGLGLRLIYFSYDVKMKEKGDIPEGYSVSREKKERFSLILESASTNQTSMYLCASGGLGQSNSPLHFGNGTRLTVT.

CDR3 protein: CASSPTVTGELFF. In DNA, the CDR3 is TGCGCCAGCAGCCCGACAGTCACCGGGGAGCTGTTTTTT. This chain connects TRBV5-1 to TRBJ2-2; D may be TRBD1 (5 bases). Germline V CDR1 and CDR2: SGHRS, YFSETQ. V was trimmed by 4 bases and J by 4 bases, leaving 8 bases between them. CDR3 length: 13 amino acids. The whole variable domain, filled in from reference TRBV5-1 and TRBJ2-2, reads KAGVTQTPRYLIKTRGQQVTLSCSPISGHRSVSWYQQTPGQGLQFLFEYFSETQRNKGNFPGRFSGRQFSNSRSEMNVSTLELGDSALYLCASSPTVTGELFFGEGSRLTVL.

J is TRBJ1-4 and V is TRBV5-1, with 7 bases that match TRBD1. V shed 4 bases and J 8 bases; nucleotides not matched to a gene: 8. CDR1 is SGHRS, CDR2 YFSETQ, per germline. The CDR3 runs to 14 residues. The CDR3 protein is CASSVTGSGEKLFF. CDR3 DNA sequence: TGCGCCAGCAGCGTGACAGGGTCGGGGGAAAAACTGTTTTTT.